This TCR beta chain was profiled in a study of cytomegalovirus exposure and HLA in healthy donors. Study as a whole: Membership in the Caucasian-associated ancestry cluster was found for 81% of nearly 400 genotyped donors.

13 Jbeta primers and 60 Vbeta primers were used for the PCR. The assay was immunoSEQ multiplex PCR, and TCRdb's table has in-frame clones only and misses some. Here the sample spans about 78,000 clones, around 70% being singletons. V was clipped by 7 bases and J by 9 bases, with 19 bases between them. Germline assignment: CDR1 LGHNT and CDR2 FRNRAP. This CDR3 has 14 amino acids. Sequencing input: PBMCs. The sequence came from a woman aged 40 to 49 in good health and CMV-seropositive. The chain employs TRBV12-5 and TRBJ2-1, with a weak D call TRBD2 (6 bases). The CDR3 region has the DNA TGTGCTAGTGATATCGGTCACCCCGGGAGTGAGCAGTTCTTC. Translating gives CASDIGHPGSEQFF.